Listed below are T cell receptor beta chains from one sample, sequenced in a study of vaccination and CD4 T cells after COVID-19. Their antigen targets remain unknown. TCRdb reanalysed the PCR reads using MiXCR and keeps one entry per CDR3 protein. This sample has fewer than 10,000 distinct CDR3 sequences, with roughly 60% found just once. The material sequenced was CD4+ T cells from blood, cultured in vitro. These receptors all come from a human donor who had recovered from COVID-19. Each CDR3 is given with its conserved first and last residue. Each record gives: CDR3 length, V gene, D gene, clone size, J gene, CDR3 DNA, CDR3 protein. The D gene is left open where the match is weak. Clone size is shown for a subset of rows, as once, few, many or a class of expanded clone.

15	TRBV2	-	-	TRBJ1-4	TGTGCCAGCTCTCCGACGGGCCTCAGAGGGGAAAAACTGTTTTTT	CASSPTGLRGEKLFF
17	TRBV11-2	TRBD2	-	TRBJ2-2	TGTGCCAGCAGCTTAACGGGAGGGCGACTGAACACCGGGGAGCTGTTTTTT	CASSLTGGRLNTGELFF
15	TRBV12-3/TRBV12-4	-	few	TRBJ2-5	TGTGCCAGCAGTTCAAGGGGGGGGCTAGAGGAGACCCAGTACTTC	CASSSRGGLEETQYF
13	TRBV6-1	-	-	TRBJ2-7	TGTGCCAGCAGGAGGGACAAATCCTACGAGCAGTACTTC	CASRRDKSYEQYF
13	TRBV6-2/TRBV6-3	-	-	TRBJ2-5	TGTGCCAGCAGTTCCGGTTCACAAGAGACCCAGTACTTC	CASSSGSQETQYF
16	TRBV6-5	-	-	TRBJ2-3	TGTGCCAGCAGTTACTCCAGCGGGCTAAGCACAGATACGCAGTATTTT	CASSYSSGLSTDTQYF
15	TRBV20-1	TRBD2	few	TRBJ2-5	TGCAGTGCTATCCCGGGACTAGCGGGGCAGGAGACCCAGTACTTC	CSAIPGLAGQETQYF
15	TRBV6-1	-	few	TRBJ2-5	TGTGCCAGCAGTCCCCCGGGTAGGGGTGGGGAGACCCAGTACTTC	CASSPPGRGGETQYF
16	TRBV6-2/TRBV6-3	-	-	TRBJ2-1	TGTGCCAGCAGTTACTACGCCATGAGCTCCTACAATGAGCAGTTCTTC	CASSYYAMSSYNEQFF
14	TRBV7-9	-	-	TRBJ2-3	TGTGCCAGTAGCGAGGGGACTAGCACAGATACGCAGTATTTT	CASSEGTSTDTQYF
15	TRBV15	TRBD2	-	TRBJ2-7	TGTGCCACCAGCAGGCCCAATACGGGGGGCTACGAGCAGTACTTC	CATSRPNTGGYEQYF
16	TRBV20-1	TRBD2	-	TRBJ2-3	TGCAGTGCTAGTGGAAGGCGGGGGGCACCCACAGATACGCAGTATTTT	CSASGRRGAPTDTQYF
13	TRBV5-4	TRBD1	-	TRBJ1-2	TGTGCCAGCAGCTTAACAGGGGACAATGGCTACACCTTC	CASSLTGDNGYTF
13	TRBV6-5	-	few	TRBJ1-2	TGTGCCAGCAGTTACACGGACAGTGTTGGCTACACCTTC	CASSYTDSVGYTF
14	TRBV6-1	-	-	TRBJ2-2	TGTGCCAGCAGGGCCAGTTTCAACACCGGGGAGCTGTTTTTT	CASRASFNTGELFF
14	TRBV2	TRBD1	-	TRBJ2-5	TGTGCCAGCAAGCGACAGGGGGCGGGGGAGACCCAGTACTTC	CASKRQGAGETQYF
14	TRBV30	-	-	TRBJ1-1	TGTGCCTGGAGTCTATTGGGGCCGGACACTGAAGCTTTCTTT	CAWSLLGPDTEAFF
16	TRBV20-1	TRBD2	-	TRBJ2-3	TGCAGTGCTAGAGATCTTGTCGGCGGGGGGTTGAATACGCAGTATTTT	CSARDLVGGGLNTQYF
14	TRBV20-1	TRBD2	-	TRBJ2-3	TGCAGTGCTAGGAATAGCGGGGGCACAGATACGCAGTATTTT	CSARNSGGTDTQYF
13	TRBV20-1	-	once	TRBJ1-1	TGCAGTGCTAGACCTACCCTGAACACTGAAGCTTTCTTT	CSARPTLNTEAFF
15	TRBV11-1	-	-	TRBJ1-1	TGTGCCAGCAGCTTACTTACAGGGTCAAACACTGAAGCTTTCTTT	CASSLLTGSNTEAFF
16	TRBV28	-	-	TRBJ1-2	TGTGCCAGCAGGGTTGGGGGGGGGGCAGGAGACTATGGCTACACCTTC	CASRVGGGAGDYGYTF
13	TRBV20-1	-	few	TRBJ1-2	TGCAGTCCCCAAGAGGAGGGAAGCTATGGCTACACCTTC	CSPQEEGSYGYTF
15	TRBV15	-	few	TRBJ2-5	TGTGCCACCAGCAGAAGAGGGGGGATCCAAGAGACCCAGTACTTC	CATSRRGGIQETQYF
13	TRBV28	-	few	TRBJ2-1	TGTGCCAGCAGTTTGGGAGAGGCGGTAGAGCAGTTCTTC	CASSLGEAVEQFF
14	TRBV20-1	-	-	TRBJ1-4	TGCAGTGCTAGGGACCAGGGGAGGTATGAAAAACTGTTTTTT	CSARDQGRYEKLFF
14	TRBV7-7	-	-	TRBJ2-2	TGTGCTAGCAGCCCACAGGGAACCACCGGGGAGCTGTTTTTT	CASSPQGTTGELFF
15	TRBV6-2/TRBV6-3	TRBD1	few	TRBJ1-6	TGTGCCAGCAGACCGGCCGACAGGGATAATTCACCCCTCCACTTT	CASRPADRDNSPLHF
13	TRBV20-1	-	-	TRBJ1-2	TGCAGTGCTAGAGATTCAGCTAACTATGGCTACACCTTC	CSARDSANYGYTF
14	TRBV2	-	-	TRBJ1-3	TGTGCCAGTGGGGGGGGGCCATCTGGAAACACCATATATTTT	CASGGGPSGNTIYF
14	TRBV12-3/TRBV12-4	TRBD1	-	TRBJ2-5	TGTGCCAGCAGTCCGGACAGGGGGCGGGAGACCCAGTACTTC	CASSPDRGRETQYF
14	TRBV30	-	-	TRBJ1-1	TGTGCCTGGAGTAAGATAAGGCTGGGTACTGAAGCTTTCTTT	CAWSKIRLGTEAFF
14	TRBV27	-	few	TRBJ1-6	TGTGCCAGCAGTTTATCTCCCCGGAACACACCCCTCCACTTT	CASSLSPRNTPLHF
14	TRBV6-1	TRBD1	once	TRBJ1-5	TGTGCCAGCAGGGGACAGGTTAGCAATCAGCCCCAGCATTTT	CASRGQVSNQPQHF
15	TRBV6-5	-	-	TRBJ2-3	TGTGCCAGCAGTTACCAATCAGCCAGACAAGATACGCAGTATTTT	CASSYQSARQDTQYF
11	TRBV19	-	few	TRBJ1-2	TGTGCCAGTAACGCGCAGGGCGGCTACACCTTC	CASNAQGGYTF
14	TRBV2	-	once	TRBJ1-2	TGTGCCAGCAGTGAAAGACGCGCCGTTTATGGCTACACCTTC	CASSERRAVYGYTF
15	TRBV20-1	TRBD1	-	TRBJ1-6	TGCAGTGCTAGGGGACAGGGGGCAGTGAATTCACCCCTCCACTTT	CSARGQGAVNSPLHF
14	TRBV6-1	-	-	TRBJ1-6	TGTGCCAGCACCCGCTCCCAGGGGTTTTCACCCCTCCACTTT	CASTRSQGFSPLHF
15	TRBV19	-	once	TRBJ1-2	TGTGCCAGTAGTATAGGGGCCATGGGGGGCTATGGCTACACCTTC	CASSIGAMGGYGYTF